This T cell receptor beta chain was identified in a study of Graves' ophthalmopathy and Graves' hyperthyroidism (dated by TCRdb to between 2018 and 2020). Study-wide context: Peripheral blood was collected at initial diagnosis, prior to any treatment. The study used TCR beta repertoire signatures to distinguish Graves' ophthalmopathy from Graves' hyperthyroidism and to predict progression to ophthalmopathy. In total, 135 blood samples were TCR-sequenced: approximately 42 ophthalmopathy, around 75 hyperthyroidism and about 17 hyperthyroidism-to-ophthalmopathy patients. A discovery set of 100 patients (43 ophthalmopathy, 60 or so stable hyperthyroidism) was enrolled to explore V-J signatures distinguishing ophthalmopathy from hyperthyroidism. An independent validation cohort comprised around 20 hyperthyroidism patients and 15 to 17 patients who later progressed from hyperthyroidism to ophthalmopathy. In more than five hyperthyroidism patients, T-cell repertoires of thyroid tissue and blood were compared. After sampling, hyperthyroidism patients received methimazole starting at 30 mg daily, and ophthalmopathy patients received high-dose intravenous methylprednisolone. The paper's findings and limits, for the study overall: In validation, the model predicted ophthalmopathy progression with about 71% sensitivity and less than 80% specificity; 12 predicted patients were CT-confirmed with GO in a median of about 6.1 months. Ophthalmopathy was separated from stable hyperthyroidism by the 13-signature model with about 89% sensitivity and 81% to 84% specificity in cross-validation and with 80%/75% in the test set. Most of the expanded thyroid clonotypes with a frequency above 0.001 were also detected in blood, and it was suggested that the thyroid immune response may be reflected by blood repertoires. Sample size was not statistically predetermined, and group allocation was not concealed from the investigators.

Ophthalmopathy patients had moderately to severely active disease, Clinical Activity Score of at least 3, NOSPECS grade of at least 4, and disease duration under 3 months. Patients were excluded if they had other autoimmune diseases, uncontrolled infections, pregnancy or lactation. Clinical symptoms, serum thyroxine, TRAb, thyroid ultrasound and orbital computed tomography were used for diagnosis. Using Ficoll-Paque density gradient centrifugation, PBMCs were isolated from about 9.2 ml of fresh peripheral blood. Total RNA was extracted using Trizol reagent, and RNA quality was checked on an Agilent 2100 Bioanalyzer. For repertoire sequencing, the TCR beta CDR3 regions were amplified from RNA transcripts. HTBI primers and the Qiagen OneStep RT-PCR kit were used in a first-round RT-PCR, which was followed by a second-round multiplex PCR, size selection and purification. Sequencing of the libraries was carried out on an Illumina HiSeq2000 in paired-end mode with 100 bp reads. The authors processed their data as follows. SOAPnuke was used for read processing, and reads with adapters, uncalled bases, a mean Phred below 15, or no exact constant-primer or identifier match were discarded. COPE v1.2.5 was used to merge the high-quality paired reads. Unique nucleotide sequences were defined as clonotypes and aligned to IMGT TRB V, D and J references using MiTCR v1.1. Only V-J combinations with frequency above 0.0001 were analysed, covering 99% to 99.2% of repertoires. For each V-J combination, a TCR clonal expansion and chaos score was defined as F50 clonal expansion divided by the chaos observed in the TCRdist matrix. Features were reduced by Welch's t-statistics and random forest to approximately 13 V-J combinations, which fed a naive Bayes classifier. The similarity between thyroid and blood repertoires was quantified using the Morisita-Horn index. The raw public reads went through TCRdb reprocessing: fastp at Q25, MiXCR clone calling, in-frame beta chains kept. Each CDR3 protein gets just one entry, which takes the most common genes and DNA from the rows behind it. The V and J calls and clone size come from TCRdb's table, not from the authors' own analysis. A total of about 740,000 distinct CDR3 sequences appear in this sample, approximately 40% of them only once. The ten most abundant clones make up approximately 43% of the sample.

Comment on this clonotype: Its antigen remains undetermined. A much larger clonotype is one base distant, so this may be a read error.

This sequence originates from an adult man with Graves' ophthalmopathy. The sequencing sample was made of peripheral blood.

The nucleotides are TGTGCCACCAGCAGAGATGTCTCGGGCAGAGCCTATGGCTACACCTTC. It translates as CATSRDVSGRAYGYTF. Recombination joined TRBV15 with TRBJ1-2, with the D gene not confidently named. The V end loses 0 bases and the J end loses 4 bases, and a stretch of 15 bases separates them. The CDR3 sequence holds 16 residues, the cysteine and phenylalanine included. Solely the CDR3 DNA is kept, with 48 bases framed from the first base. The germline V gene (reference sequence) sets CDR1 to LNHNV and CDR2 to YYDKDF.